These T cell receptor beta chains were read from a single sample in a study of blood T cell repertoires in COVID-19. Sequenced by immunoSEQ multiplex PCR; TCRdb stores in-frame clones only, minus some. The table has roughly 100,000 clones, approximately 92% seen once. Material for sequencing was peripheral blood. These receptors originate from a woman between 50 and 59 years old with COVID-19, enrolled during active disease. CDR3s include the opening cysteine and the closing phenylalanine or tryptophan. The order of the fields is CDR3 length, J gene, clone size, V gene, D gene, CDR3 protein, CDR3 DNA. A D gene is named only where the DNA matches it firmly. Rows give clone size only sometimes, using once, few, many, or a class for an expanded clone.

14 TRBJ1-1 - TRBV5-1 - CASSSQGFGTEAFF TGCGCCAGCAGCTCACAGGGATTTGGCACTGAAGCTTTCTTT
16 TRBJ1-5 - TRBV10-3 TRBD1 CAISELANRGEQPQHF TGTGCCATCAGTGAGTTGGCCAACAGGGGGGAACAGCCCCAGCATTTT
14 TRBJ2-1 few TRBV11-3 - CASSLTQINNEQFF TGTGCCAGCAGCTTAACACAGATCAACAATGAGCAGTTCTTC
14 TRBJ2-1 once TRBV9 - CASSVGGENNEQFF TGTGCCAGCAGCGTAGGGGGGGAGAACAATGAGCAGTTCTTC
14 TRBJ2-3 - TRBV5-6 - CASSLGLTGDTQYF TGTGCCAGCAGCTTGGGGCTGACCGGGGATACGCAGTATTTT
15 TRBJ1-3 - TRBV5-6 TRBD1 CASSPMDRAGNTIYF TGTGCCAGCAGCCCGATGGACAGGGCTGGAAACACCATATATTTT
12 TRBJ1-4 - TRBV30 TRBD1 CAWATNDRGLFF TGTGCCTGGGCTACTAATGACAGGGGTTTATTTTTT
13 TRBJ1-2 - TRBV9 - CASRGGPRDGYTF TGTGCCAGCAGGGGTGGGCCCAGGGATGGCTACACCTTC
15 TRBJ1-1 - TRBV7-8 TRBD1 CASSSGQGSNTEAFF TGTGCCAGCAGCTCCGGACAGGGGTCGAACACTGAAGCTTTCTTT
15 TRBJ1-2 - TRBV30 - CAWSPLVWEDYGYTF TGTGCCTGGAGTCCTCTGGTTTGGGAGGACTATGGCTACACCTTC
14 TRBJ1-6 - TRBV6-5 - CASRAGAENSPLHF TGTGCCAGCAGGGCGGGCGCGGAGAATTCACCCCTCCACTTT
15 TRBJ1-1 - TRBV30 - CAWSAGGLPNGEAFF TGTGCCTGGAGTGCCGGTGGTCTTCCGAACGGTGAAGCTTTCTTT
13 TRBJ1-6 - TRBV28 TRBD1 CASSRAPGQPLHF TGTGCCAGCAGTAGAGCCCCGGGACAGCCCCTCCACTTT
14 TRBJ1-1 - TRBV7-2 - CASSSPYGNTEAFF TGTGCCAGCAGCTCGCCTTACGGGAACACTGAAGCTTTCTTT
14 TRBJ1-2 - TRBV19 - CASSIQGTRDGYTF TGTGCCAGTAGTATCCAGGGAACCCGAGATGGCTACACCTTC
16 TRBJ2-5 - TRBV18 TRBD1 CASSLTITGGGETQYF TGTGCCAGCTCACTTACGATCACAGGGGGAGGAGAGACCCAGTACTTC
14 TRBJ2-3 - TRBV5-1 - CASQLGLITDTQYF TGCGCCAGCCAACTGGGACTGATCACAGATACGCAGTATTTT
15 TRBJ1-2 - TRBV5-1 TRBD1 CASSLTGGGDYGYTF TGCGCCAGCAGCTTGACAGGGGGCGGTGACTATGGCTACACCTTC
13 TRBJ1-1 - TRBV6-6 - CASRDKANTEAFF TGTGCCAGCAGGGACAAGGCGAACACTGAAGCTTTCTTT
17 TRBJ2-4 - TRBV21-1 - CASSSAGGMSAKNIQYF TGTGCCAGCAGCTCCGCCGGGGGAATGAGCGCCAAAAACATTCAGTACTTC
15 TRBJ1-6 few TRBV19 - CASSKSGFYNSPLHF TGTGCCAGTAGTAAGAGCGGATTCTATAATTCACCCCTCCACTTT
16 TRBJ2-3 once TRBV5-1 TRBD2 CASSLELAGGSDTQYF TGCGCCAGCAGCTTGGAACTAGCGGGGGGATCAGATACGCAGTATTTT
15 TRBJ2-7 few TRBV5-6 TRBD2 CASSALAGGRNEQYF TGTGCCAGCAGCGCCCTAGCGGGGGGCAGGAACGAGCAGTACTTC
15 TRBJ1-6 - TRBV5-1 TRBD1 CASSWTGSGRSPLHF TGCGCCAGCAGCTGGACAGGTTCTGGACGTTCACCCCTCCACTTT
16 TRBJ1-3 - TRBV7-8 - CASSLKIGFSGNTIYF TGTGCCAGCAGCTTAAAGATCGGTTTCTCTGGAAACACCATATATTTT
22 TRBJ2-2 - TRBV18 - CASSPTSQGKRHNNANTGELFF TGTGCCAGCTCACCGACCAGCCAGGGGAAGCGACACAATAACGCGAACACCGGGGAGCTGTTTTTT
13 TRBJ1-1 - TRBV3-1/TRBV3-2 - CASKDSMNTEAFF TGTGCCAGCAAGGACAGCATGAACACTGAAGCTTTCTTT
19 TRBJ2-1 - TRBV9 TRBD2 CASSLEGIGGTGGWNEQFF TGTGCCAGCAGCCTAGAGGGCATTGGTGGGACGGGGGGTTGGAATGAGCAGTTCTTC
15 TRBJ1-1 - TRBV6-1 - CASSEGTVMNTEAFF TGTGCCAGCAGTGAAGGGACAGTAATGAACACTGAAGCTTTCTTT
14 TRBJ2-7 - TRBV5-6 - CASSPRDLHYEQYF TGTGCCAGCAGCCCCCGGGACTTGCACTACGAGCAGTACTTC
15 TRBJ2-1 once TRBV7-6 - CASSPQGLSYNEQFF TGTGCCAGCAGCCCCCAGGGATTGTCCTACAATGAGCAGTTCTTC
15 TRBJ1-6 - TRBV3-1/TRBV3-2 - CASSHRDSYNSPLHF TGTGCCAGCAGCCACAGGGATTCCTATAATTCACCCCTCCACTTT
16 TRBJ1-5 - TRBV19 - CASSLAGQSSNQPQHF TGTGCCAGTAGTTTAGCAGGACAGTCCTCGAATCAGCCCCAGCATTTT
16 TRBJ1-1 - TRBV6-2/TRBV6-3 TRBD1 CASNPVTGIINTEAFF TGTGCCAGCAACCCTGTGACAGGGATTATAAACACTGAAGCTTTCTTT
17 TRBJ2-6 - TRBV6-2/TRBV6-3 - CASSSSVSPLGANVLTF TGTGCCAGCAGTTCCTCCGTGTCCCCTTTAGGGGCCAACGTCCTGACTTTC
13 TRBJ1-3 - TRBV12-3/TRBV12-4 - CASIREGGNTIYF TGTGCCAGCATCAGGGAGGGTGGAAACACCATATATTTT
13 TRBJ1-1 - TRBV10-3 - CAISGLMNTEAFF TGTGCCATCAGTGGGCTTATGAACACTGAAGCTTTCTTT
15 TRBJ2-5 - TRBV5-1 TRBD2 CASSPAGTSKETQYF TGCGCCAGCAGCCCGGCCGGGACTAGCAAGGAGACCCAGTACTTC